The sequence of this T cell receptor beta chain was determined in a study of T cell clonality in common variable immunodeficiency. Findings and caveats of the study: CVID subjects showed higher TCRbeta clonality than healthy controls. The cause of increased CVID clonality remains unclear without subpopulation sequencing.

Sequencing input was equivalent genomic DNA from CVID and controls. Data came from immunoSEQ multiplex PCR; TCRdb stores just in-frame clones and leaves some out. The record shows over 30,000 clones for this sample, with no singletons present. This clone was seen ten or more times. The antigen is undetermined. The read comes to an end 3 residues before the CDR3 does, leaving the germline J gene to fill in the end. Germline values: CDR1 LGHNA, CDR2 YNFKEQ. J gave up 4 bases and V 1 base, and 2 bases lay outside the gene matches. CDR3 length: 14 amino acids. The chain has TRBV4-2 and TRBJ1-1, with 8 bases aligning to TRBD1. The receptor's source is a person aged 18 to 70 in good health. Sequencing used peripheral blood mononuclear cells. The CDR3 loop is CASSQGTGFTEAFF. The part of the CDR3 DNA that was read is TGTGCCAGCAGCCAAGGGACAGGGTTCACTGAA.